This T cell receptor beta chain is drawn from a study of CD8 T cells in Susac syndrome (dated by TCRdb to the late 2010s). With regard to the full study: The study used repertoire sequencing to test whether antigen drove CD8+ T cell activation and differentiation in Susac syndrome. What the authors observed across the whole study: The TCR sequencing and HLA analysis was acknowledged to have included a relatively small number of individuals.

High-throughput TCR beta sequencing profiled peripheral blood CD8+ and CD4+ T cells from healthy donors, Susac syndrome patients and multiple sclerosis patients. Treatment-naive patients with stable or active relapsing-remitting disease fulfilling revised McDonald criteria were used as multiple sclerosis controls. CD8+ TEMRA cells were enriched by FACS, while bulk CD8+ and CD4+ T cells were purified by magnetic negative isolation. Blood was collected in EDTA tubes and processed within 24 hours, with PBMCs isolated through density gradient centrifugation. PBMCs intended for TCR sequencing were cryopreserved in liquid nitrogen and were subsequently thawed in a 37 degrees C water bath. The sorted or isolated CD4+, CD8+ and CD8+ TEMRA cells had a purity of 90% or higher. RNA was extracted using the RNeasy kit, and about 0.45 to 1 ug of the RNA was reverse transcribed with random hexamers. The immunoSEQ multiplex PCR assay, covering 54 Vbeta and 13 Jbeta segments, was used to amplify TCR beta CDR3 regions. Bias from PCR amplification was corrected by using a synthetic template baseline for primer optimization and for computational correction. As for how the authors treated the data: Reads were annotated to V, D and J genes per IMGT and analyzed with immunoSEQ Analyzer, keeping only productive sequences. Clonality was computed as one minus Shannon entropy normalized by log2 of the number of productive unique sequences. For each patient and control, public and private clones were evaluated among the 100 most prevalent clones. Susac-specific clones were defined as absent from healthy and MS cohorts, roughly 1,100 published viral clones and other ImmuneACCESS disease sequences. The raw public data were reprocessed by TCRdb itself: fastp quality trimming at Q25, MiXCR clonotype calling, in-frame beta chains only. One record per CDR3 amino acid sequence lists the most common genes and DNA. The V and J calls and clone size come from TCRdb's table, not from the authors' own analysis. For this sample there are about 170,000 distinct CDR3 sequences; around 93% appear just once. 0.09% to 0.095% of the sample is held by the ten biggest clonotypes.

After removal of 4 bases from V and 8 bases from J, the junction retains 4 bases not matched to a gene. The CDR3 starts with the cysteine, ends with the phenylalanine, and has 14 residues. Of all the DNA, just the CDR3 is kept, 42 bases in frame from base 1. The CDR1 and CDR2 encoded by the germline V gene (reference sequence) are LGHDT and YNNKEL. Note on this clonotype: It lacks a known antigen. Per-base quality was not reported, and no clone a single base away is much larger than it.

Source material: CD4+ T cells from PBMCs. This clonotype was obtained from a human donor with multiple sclerosis. The chain is made from TRBV3-1 and TRBJ1-6; a stretch of 8 junction bases matches TRBD1. The CDR3 in this case is CASSPQGAYSPLHF. The nucleotides are TGTGCCAGCAGCCCCCAGGGGGCATATTCACCCCTCCACTTT.